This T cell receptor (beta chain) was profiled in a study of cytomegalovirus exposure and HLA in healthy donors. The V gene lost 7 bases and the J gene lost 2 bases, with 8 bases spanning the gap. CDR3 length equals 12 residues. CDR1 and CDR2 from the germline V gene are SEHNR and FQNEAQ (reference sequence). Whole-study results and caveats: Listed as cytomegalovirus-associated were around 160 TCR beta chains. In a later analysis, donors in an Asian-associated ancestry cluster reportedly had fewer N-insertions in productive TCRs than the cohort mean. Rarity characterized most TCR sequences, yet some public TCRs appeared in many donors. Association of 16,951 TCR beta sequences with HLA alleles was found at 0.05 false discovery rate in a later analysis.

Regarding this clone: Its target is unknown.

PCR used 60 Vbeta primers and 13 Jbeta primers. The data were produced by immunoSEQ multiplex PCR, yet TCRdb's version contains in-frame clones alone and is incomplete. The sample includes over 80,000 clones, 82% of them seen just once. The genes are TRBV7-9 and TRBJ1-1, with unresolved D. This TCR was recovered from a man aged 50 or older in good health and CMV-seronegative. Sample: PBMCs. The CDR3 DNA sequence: TGTGCCAGCAAGGCGGAAAACACTGAAGCTTTCTTT. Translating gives CASKAENTEAFF.